Presented here are 31 T cell receptor beta chains from one specimen sequenced in a study of glioma-infiltrating T cells after dendritic cell vaccination. The protocol was immunoSEQ multiplex PCR, while the TCRdb copy is restricted to in-frame clones and leaves out a portion. Found here are about 92,000 clones, more than 75% of them singletons; the top ten hold 15% to 19%. The specimen was blood, collected before dendritic cell vaccination. The source is a human donor with glioblastoma.

V is TRBV29-1 and J is TRBJ2-2, with 12 bases lining up with TRBD1. Trimming at V came to 2 bases and at J to 5 bases, leaving 6 bases not matched to a gene. The CDR3 is made up of 16 amino acids. Per the germline V gene, CDR1 is SQVTM and CDR2 is ANQGSEA. CDR3 region: CSVETTGQGATGELFF. Here the CDR3 DNA reads TGCAGCGTTGAAACAACGGGACAGGGGGCTACCGGGGAGCTGTTTTTT.

This clone was detected once. The chain carries TRBV27 and TRBJ2-3, with TRBD2 identical over 9 bases. The V and J ends lost 1 base and 3 bases, in that order; junction bases with no gene match: 5. Germline V lookup: CDR1 MNHEY, CDR2 SMNVEV (reference sequence). CDR3 size: 16 residues. The CDR3 sequence: CASSLFSGSSTDTQYF. The CDR3 DNA reads as TGTGCCAGCAGTTTATTTAGCGGGAGTTCTACAGATACGCAGTATTTT.

This sequence joins TRBV27 and TRBJ1-2; possibly TRBD1 for D (6 bases). Germline assignment: CDR1 MNHEY and CDR2 SMNVEV (reference sequence). The CDR3 consists of 13 residues. Deletions cut 5 bases from V and 4 bases from J, with 11 bases between. CDR3 sequence reads: CASSNSDSYGYTF. The CDR3 coding sequence is TGTGCCAGCAGTAACTCGGACAGCTATGGCTACACCTTC.

The chain combines TRBV4-2 with TRBJ2-3; 9 nucleotides line up with TRBD2. The germline V gene has CDR1 LGHNA and CDR2 YNFKEQ. The CDR3 length is 15 residues. With V trimmed by 2 bases and J by 0 bases, 0 bases remained unmatched. The CDR3, as DNA: TGTGCCAGCAGCCAAACTAGCGGGAGCACAGATACGCAGTATTTT. It specifies CASSQTSGSTDTQYF.

J is TRBJ1-1 and V is TRBV9; D gene ambiguous. CDR1 SGDLS and CDR2 YYNGEE come from the germline V gene. This CDR3 spans 13 amino acids. Trimming took 0 bases from V and 3 from J, leaving 6 bases between them. CDR3: CASSVGQDTEAFF. For the CDR3, the DNA is TGTGCCAGCAGCGTAGGGCAGGACACTGAAGCTTTCTTT. Complete variable domain (other parts from reference TRBV9 and TRBJ1-1): DSGVTQTPKHLITATGQRVTLRCSPRSGDLSVYWYQQSLDQGLQFLIQYYNGEERAKGNILERFSAQQFPDLHSELNLSSLELGDSALYFCASSVGQDTEAFFGQGTRLTVV.

The V call is TRBV6-4, the J call TRBJ2-1, with 8 bases matching TRBD1. The CDR3 covers 15 residues. The junction had 5 bases not matched to a gene; V was cut back by 6 bases and J by 1 base. The V gene's germline CDR1 is MRHNA and CDR2 SNTAGT. The CDR3 region has the DNA TGTGCCAGCAGCGCCGGGACAGGATCCTACAATGAGCAGTTCTTC. Encoded protein: CASSAGTGSYNEQFF.

The rearrangement uses TRBV27 and TRBJ2-7, with 7 positions matching TRBD2. V lost 7 bases, J lost 4 bases, and 1 base stayed unmatched. In germline, CDR1 is MNHEY, CDR2 SMNVEV (reference sequence). This CDR3 has 11 amino acids. CDR3 sequence: CASKGGYEQYF. CDR3 coding DNA: TGTGCCAGCAAGGGAGGGTACGAGCAGTACTTC.

This clone was found once. This sequence joins TRBV27 and TRBJ2-3; TRBD1 is a possible D gene (6 bases). The CDR3 runs to 15 residues. The germline V and J ends were trimmed by 5 bases and 1 base, with 13 bases remaining between them. Germline CDR1 reads MNHEY; CDR2 reads SMNVEV (reference sequence). The CDR3 DNA is TGTGCCAGCAGTCAACAGGGTCGGGGCACAGATACGCAGTATTTT. Translating it yields CASSQQGRGTDTQYF.

CDR3 coding DNA: TGTGCCAGCAGTGAATATAAAGAGACCCAGTACTTC. It specifies CASSEYKETQYF. The rearrangement joins TRBV25-1 to TRBJ2-5; D is ambiguous. Trimming shortened V by 0 bases and J by 3 bases, and 2 bases separated the two germline ends. CDR3 size: 12 residues. In germline, CDR1 is MGHDK, CDR2 SYGVNS.

The CDR3 spells CASSLPRGQNTEAFF. For the CDR3, the DNA is TGTGCCAGCAGCTTGCCCAGGGGACAGAACACTGAAGCTTTCTTT. The chain employs TRBV7-9 and TRBJ1-1; D might be TRBD1 (6 bases). V dropped 3 bases and J dropped 1 base, with 12 bases sitting between them. The CDR3 covers 15 residues. Germline CDR1 is SEHNR and CDR2 is FQNEAQ (reference sequence).

This chain connects TRBV4-1 to TRBJ2-7, with D possibly matching TRBD1 (5 bases). V lost 0 bases to trimming and J lost 3 bases, with 12 bases between them. The CDR3 covers 15 residues. Germline V gives CDR1 MGHRA, CDR2 YSYEKL. CDR3 nucleotide sequence: TGCGCCAGCAGCCAAGATCCAGGGTTAAGCTACGAGCAGTACTTC. This translates into CASSQDPGLSYEQYF.

This chain uses TRBV4-2 with TRBJ2-1; 9 nucleotides line up with TRBD2. Looked up from germline, CDR1 is LGHNA and CDR2 is YNFKEQ. This CDR3 is 16 amino acids long. The V gene end was trimmed by 1 base and the J gene end by 7 bases; junction bases not matched to a gene: 8. CDR3 residues: CASSQGNSGSGNEQFF. The CDR3 DNA is TGTGCCAGCAGCCAAGGGAATAGCGGGAGTGGAAATGAGCAGTTCTTC.

This chain links TRBV5-6 with TRBJ2-7; TRBD1 agrees at 7 bases. With V trimmed by 3 bases and J by 0 bases, 6 bases remained unmatched. The germline V gene has CDR1 SGHDT and CDR2 YYEEEE. The CDR3 runs to 15 residues. This CDR3 is CASSSGQYLSYEQYF. The CDR3 coding sequence is TGTGCCAGCAGCTCGGGACAGTACCTCTCCTACGAGCAGTACTTC.

The chain recombines TRBV9 with TRBJ2-7; TRBD1 might be the D (6 bases). Germline values: CDR1 SGDLS, CDR2 YYNGEE. Trimming cost V 4 bases and J 3 bases, with 17 bases left between them. This CDR3 spans 15 amino acids. The CDR3 sequence: CASSPEGTRGYEQYF. CDR3 coding DNA: TGTGCCAGCAGCCCAGAAGGGACCAGGGGCTACGAGCAGTACTTC.

This clone occurred once. At the DNA level, this CDR3 is encoded by other sequences in the same sample as well. The genes are TRBV18 and TRBJ2-6; TRBD1 matches at 9 bases. V shed 3 bases, J shed 0 bases, and the junction held 6 bases outside the gene matches. This CDR3 spans 18 amino acids. Germline V CDR1 and CDR2: KGHSH, LQKENI. The CDR3 region is CASSPRTGALSGANVLTF. Written as DNA, the CDR3 is TGTGCCAGCTCACCTAGGACAGGGGCCCTCTCTGGGGCCAACGTCCTGACTTTC.

This chain uses TRBV6-7 with TRBJ1-4; no reliable D call. TRBV6-7 has ORF status, its function being uncertain. The CDR3 is 15 residues long. The V end was cut by 5 bases, the J end by 0 bases, with 10 bases between. The DNA for the CDR3 is TGTGCCAGCAGTCCCCAGGCTGCAACTAATGAAAAACTGTTTTTT. Amino acids: CASSPQAATNEKLFF.

The chain recombines TRBV27 with TRBJ1-4; possible D gene TRBD1, 5 bases. Per germline, CDR1 MNHEY and CDR2 SMNVEV (reference sequence). This CDR3 has 16 residues. The V gene lost 6 bases and the J gene lost 8 bases, with 22 bases spanning the gap. The CDR3 sequence is CASRENNLQAGEKLFF. The CDR3, as DNA: TGTGCCAGCAGGGAGAACAACCTACAGGCCGGCGAAAAACTGTTTTTT. The full variable domain, its missing parts supplied by reference TRBV27 and TRBJ1-4, is EAQVTQNPRYLITVTGKKLTVTCSQNMNHEYMSWYRQDPGLGLRQIYYSMNVEVTDKGDVPEGYKVSRKEKRNFPLILESPSPNQTSLYFCASRENNLQAGEKLFFGSGTQLSVL.

This rearrangement joins TRBV14 to TRBJ1-1; unclear D gene. The CDR3 contains 14 residues. Trimming stripped 0 bases from V and 0 bases from J, with 5 bases between. Germline CDR1 and CDR2: SGHDN and FVKESK. In DNA, the CDR3 is TGTGCCAGCAGCCAAGATATAATGAACACTGAAGCTTTCTTT. This sequence encodes CASSQDIMNTEAFF.

The V and J genes are TRBV6-1 and TRBJ2-7, with D possibly being TRBD1 (5 bases). With 2 bases removed from V and 3 bases from J, the gap between germline ends came to 11 bases. Germline loops: CDR1 MNHNS, CDR2 SASEGT. The CDR3 runs 14 residues. The CDR3 loop reads CASSEKGQDYEQYF. In DNA, the CDR3 is TGTGCCAGCAGTGAAAAGGGGCAGGACTACGAGCAGTACTTC.

The CDR3 bases are TGTGCCAGCAGTCTAGGATCTACCGGTTCCTACGAGCAGTACTTC. The encoded protein is CASSLGSTGSYEQYF. This chain links TRBV27 with TRBJ2-7; D is unclear. CDR1 is MNHEY and CDR2 is SMNVEV in the germline V gene (reference sequence). The ends were cut back, 5 bases at V and 1 base at J, with 15 bases in the middle. The CDR3 is 15 residues long.

The chain has TRBV5-6 and TRBJ1-1; D not certain. Trimming removed 1 base from V and 7 bases from J, with 17 bases in between. Germline CDR1 SGHDT, CDR2 YYEEEE. CDR3 length: 15 residues. CDR3 loop: CASSLRSSLLIEAFF. The DNA of the CDR3 is TGTGCCAGCAGCTTGCGTAGCTCCTTGTTAATTGAAGCTTTCTTT.

For the CDR3, the DNA is TGTGCCAGCAGCTTAGTGTTCGGCGGATCCACCGGGGAGCTGTTTTTT. This codes for CASSLVFGGSTGELFF. The J gene is TRBJ2-2, the V gene TRBV7-9; D is unresolved. Germline V CDR1 and CDR2: SEHNR, FQNEAQ (reference sequence). Trimming took 1 base from V and 4 from J, leaving 13 bases between them. The CDR3 sequence is 16 residues long.

The chain employs TRBV6-6 and TRBJ1-2; weak D call: TRBD1 (5 bases). V lost 7 bases and J 3 bases, leaving 15 bases between the germline ends. CDR1 is MNHNY and CDR2 is SVGAGI in the germline V gene (reference sequence). CDR3 length: 14 amino acids. The CDR3 nucleotides are TGTGCCAGCACCGACGCAGGGTCCGACTATGGCTACACCTTC. Translated: CASTDAGSDYGYTF.

The chain employs TRBV15 and TRBJ2-4; possibly TRBD2 for D (5 bases). Germline V gene data show CDR1 as LNHNV and CDR2 as YYDKDF (reference sequence). The ends were cut back, 1 base at V and 5 bases at J, with 18 bases in the middle. CDR3 length equals 17 residues. CDR3 protein: CATSRVGRGRGQNIQYF. Written as DNA, the CDR3 is TGTGCCACCAGCAGAGTCGGGCGAGGGCGCGGGCAAAACATTCAGTACTTC.

This chain links TRBV19 with TRBJ2-7; 7 bases are a match to TRBD1. Trimming took 6 bases from V and 3 from J; bases not matched to a gene: 2. This CDR3 is 12 amino acids long. CDR1 is LNHDA, CDR2 SQIVND, per germline (reference sequence). CDR3 in amino acids: CASSGDSYEQYF. CDR3 coding DNA: TGTGCCAGTAGCGGGGACAGCTACGAGCAGTACTTC.

The V call is TRBV5-4, the J call TRBJ2-1; D might be TRBD1 (5 bases). Germline lookup yields CDR1 SGHNT and CDR2 YYREEE (reference sequence). The CDR3 runs 12 residues. V gave up 2 bases and J gave up 9 bases, with 9 bases separating them. The CDR3 DNA reads TGTGCCAGCAGCTTTTGGGGCGGTGAGCAGTTCTTC. It is translated as CASSFWGGEQFF.

This clone was seen just once. The V gene is TRBV6-4, the J gene TRBJ1-6; tentative D call: TRBD1 (5 bases). V lost 6 bases and J 8 bases, leaving 17 bases between the germline ends. CDR3 length equals 15 residues. Germline V gene sequence: CDR1 MRHNA, CDR2 SNTAGT. The CDR3 is CASSPDTSGDSPLHF. The CDR3 DNA reads TGTGCCAGCAGCCCGGACACCTCCGGTGATTCACCCCTCCACTTT.

V is TRBV19 and J is TRBJ2-3; 7 bases agree with TRBD2. V shed 5 bases and J 5 bases; nucleotides not matched to a gene: 10. The CDR3 is 15 amino acids. Germline V CDR1 and CDR2: LNHDA, SQIVND (reference sequence). As DNA, the CDR3 is TGTGCCAGTAGTCCCGGGGGGAGGCAAGGAGATACGCAGTATTTT. Translation gives CASSPGGRQGDTQYF. Full variable domain (rest looked up from reference TRBV19 and TRBJ2-3): DGGITQSPKYLFRKEGQNVTLSCEQNLNHDAMYWYRQDPGQGLRLIYYSQIVNDFQKGDIAEGYSVSREKKESFPLTVTSAQKNPTAFYLCASSPGGRQGDTQYFGPGTRLTVL.

This clone has only one observation. V usage is TRBV7-3 and J usage is TRBJ2-3; 8 bases align to TRBD2. Germline CDR1 and CDR2: SGHTA and FQGTGA. The CDR3 length is 15 residues. Trimming removed 2 bases from V and 5 bases from J; junction bases left unmatched: 6. This CDR3 reads CASSLDGRAGDTQYF. The DNA of the CDR3 is TGTGCCAGCAGCTTAGACGGGAGGGCGGGAGATACGCAGTATTTT.

This chain joins TRBV27 and TRBJ2-7; 8 bases are a match to TRBD2. The CDR3 spans 15 residues. CDR1 and CDR2 (germline): MNHEY, SMNVEV (reference sequence). The V segment lost 4 bases and the J segment 2 bases; nucleotides outside the gene matches: 7. The CDR3: CASSSTSVSTYEQYF. As DNA, the CDR3 is TGTGCCAGCAGTTCGACTAGCGTGTCCACCTACGAGCAGTACTTC.

V gene TRBV9 combines with J gene TRBJ1-5, with 7 bases that match TRBD1. This CDR3 region has 14 residues. Germline V lookup: CDR1 SGDLS, CDR2 YYNGEE. The V gene end was trimmed by 4 bases and the J gene end by 6 bases; junction bases not matched to a gene: 7. The chain's CDR3 is CASSQGDWAQPQHF. CDR3 coding DNA: TGTGCCAGCAGCCAGGGGGATTGGGCTCAGCCCCAGCATTTT.